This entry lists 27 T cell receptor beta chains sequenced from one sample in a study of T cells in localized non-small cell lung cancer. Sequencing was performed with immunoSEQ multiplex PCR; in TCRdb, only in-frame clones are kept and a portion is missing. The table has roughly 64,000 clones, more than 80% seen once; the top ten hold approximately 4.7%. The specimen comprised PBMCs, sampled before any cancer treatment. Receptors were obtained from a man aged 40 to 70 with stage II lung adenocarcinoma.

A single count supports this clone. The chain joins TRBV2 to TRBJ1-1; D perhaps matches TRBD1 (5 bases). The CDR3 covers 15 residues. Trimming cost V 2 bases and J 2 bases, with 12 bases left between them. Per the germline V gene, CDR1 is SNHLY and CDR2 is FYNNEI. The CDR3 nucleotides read TGTGCCAGCAGTGAAACGGGGCAGGTAAACACTGAAGCTTTCTTT. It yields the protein CASSETGQVNTEAFF.

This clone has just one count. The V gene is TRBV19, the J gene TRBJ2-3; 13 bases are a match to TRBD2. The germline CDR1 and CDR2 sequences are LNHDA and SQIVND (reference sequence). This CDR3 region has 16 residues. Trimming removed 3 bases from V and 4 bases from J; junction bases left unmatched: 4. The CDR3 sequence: CASSMGTSGRADTQYF. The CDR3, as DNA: TGTGCCAGTAGTATGGGAACTAGCGGGAGGGCAGATACGCAGTATTTT.

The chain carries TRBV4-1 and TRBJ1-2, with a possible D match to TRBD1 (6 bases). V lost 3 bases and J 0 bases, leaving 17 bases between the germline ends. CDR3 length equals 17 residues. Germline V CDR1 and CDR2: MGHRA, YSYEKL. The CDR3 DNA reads TGCGCCAGCAGCCAGAGGACTACAGGGCCTTCTAACTATGGCTACACCTTC. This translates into CASSQRTTGPSNYGYTF.

The CDR3 nucleotides read TGTGCCAGCAGCGAATACAGGGGAGCAAACACTGAAGCTTTCTTT. Protein: CASSEYRGANTEAFF. The V and J genes are TRBV9 and TRBJ1-1; 7 bases align to TRBD1. The CDR3 sequence is 15 residues long. J lost 2 bases, V lost 3 bases, and 7 bases had no gene match. Germline CDR1 and CDR2: SGDLS and YYNGEE.

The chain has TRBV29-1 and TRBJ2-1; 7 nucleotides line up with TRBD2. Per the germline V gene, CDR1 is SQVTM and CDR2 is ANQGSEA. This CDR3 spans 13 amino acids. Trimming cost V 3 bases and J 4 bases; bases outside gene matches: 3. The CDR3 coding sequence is TGCAGCGTTGATGGGGGAGGGTACAATGAGCAGTTCTTC. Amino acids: CSVDGGGYNEQFF.

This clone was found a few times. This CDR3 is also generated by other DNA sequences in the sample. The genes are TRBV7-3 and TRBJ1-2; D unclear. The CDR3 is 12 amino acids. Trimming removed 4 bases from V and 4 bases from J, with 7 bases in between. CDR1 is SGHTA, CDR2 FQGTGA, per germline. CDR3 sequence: CASSSDGYGYTF. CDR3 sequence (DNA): TGTGCCAGCAGCTCGGACGGCTATGGCTACACCTTC.

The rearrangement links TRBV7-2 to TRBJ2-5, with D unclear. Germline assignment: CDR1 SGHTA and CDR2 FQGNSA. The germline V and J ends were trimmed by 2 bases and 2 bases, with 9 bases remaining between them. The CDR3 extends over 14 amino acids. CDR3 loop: CASSLTPLQETQYF. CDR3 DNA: TGTGCCAGCAGCTTAACTCCTCTTCAAGAGACCCAGTACTTC.

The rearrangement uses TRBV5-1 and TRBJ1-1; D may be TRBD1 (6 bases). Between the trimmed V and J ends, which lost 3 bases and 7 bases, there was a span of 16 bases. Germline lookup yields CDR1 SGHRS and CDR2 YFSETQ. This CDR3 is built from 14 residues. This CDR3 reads CASSSDLQGNEAFF. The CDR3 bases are TGCGCCAGCAGCTCAGACCTCCAGGGGAATGAAGCTTTCTTT.

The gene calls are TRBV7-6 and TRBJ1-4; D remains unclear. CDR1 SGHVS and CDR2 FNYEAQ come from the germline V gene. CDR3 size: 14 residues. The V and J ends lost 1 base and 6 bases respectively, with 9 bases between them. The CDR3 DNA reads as TGTGCCAGCAGCTTAGGGGCCGTTGATGAAAAACTGTTTTTT. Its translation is CASSLGAVDEKLFF.

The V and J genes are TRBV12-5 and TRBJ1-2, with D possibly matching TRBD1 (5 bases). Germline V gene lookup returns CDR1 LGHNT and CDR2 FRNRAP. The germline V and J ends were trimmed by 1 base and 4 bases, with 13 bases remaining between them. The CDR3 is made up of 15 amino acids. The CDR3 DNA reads TGTGCTAGTGGTTTGGCCCCGGGACGGACCTATGGCTACACCTTC. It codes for CASGLAPGRTYGYTF.

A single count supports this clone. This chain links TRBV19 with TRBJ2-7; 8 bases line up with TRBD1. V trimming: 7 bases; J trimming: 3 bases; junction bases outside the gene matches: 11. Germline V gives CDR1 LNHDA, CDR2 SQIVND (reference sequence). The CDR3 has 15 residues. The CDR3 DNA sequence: TGTGCCAGTATGAGCTCAAGACAGGGGATCTACGAGCAGTACTTC. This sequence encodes CASMSSRQGIYEQYF.

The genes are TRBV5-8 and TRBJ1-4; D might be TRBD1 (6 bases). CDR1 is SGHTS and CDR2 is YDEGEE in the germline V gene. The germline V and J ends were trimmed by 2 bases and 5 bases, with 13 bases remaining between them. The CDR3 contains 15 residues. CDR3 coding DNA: TGTGCCAGCAGCTTACAGGGAGGGGAAAATGAAAAACTGTTTTTT. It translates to CASSLQGGENEKLFF.

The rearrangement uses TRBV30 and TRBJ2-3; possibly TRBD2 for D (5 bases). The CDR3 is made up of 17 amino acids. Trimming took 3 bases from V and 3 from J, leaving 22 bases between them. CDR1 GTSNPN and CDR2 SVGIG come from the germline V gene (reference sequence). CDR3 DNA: TGTGCCTGGAGACTAGGGCCCGGCCGTAGGTATACAGATACGCAGTATTTT. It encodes CAWRLGPGRRYTDTQYF.

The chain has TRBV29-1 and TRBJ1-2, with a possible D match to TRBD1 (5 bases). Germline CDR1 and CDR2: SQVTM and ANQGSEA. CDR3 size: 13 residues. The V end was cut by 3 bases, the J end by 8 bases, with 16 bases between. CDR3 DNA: TGCAGCGTTGATCCTCAGGGTGAGCGGGGCTACACCTTC. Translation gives CSVDPQGERGYTF.

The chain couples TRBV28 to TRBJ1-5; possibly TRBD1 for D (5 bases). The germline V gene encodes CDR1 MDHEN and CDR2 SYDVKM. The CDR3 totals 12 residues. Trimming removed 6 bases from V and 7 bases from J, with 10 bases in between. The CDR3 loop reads CASSSTVQPQHF. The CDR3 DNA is TGTGCCAGCAGCTCGACAGTGCAGCCCCAGCATTTT.

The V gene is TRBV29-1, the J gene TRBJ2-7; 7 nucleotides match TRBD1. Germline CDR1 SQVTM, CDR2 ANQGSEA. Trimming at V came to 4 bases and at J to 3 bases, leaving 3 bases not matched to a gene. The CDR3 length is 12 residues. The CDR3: CSVGDSRYEQYF. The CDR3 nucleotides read TGCAGCGTTGGGGACAGCCGCTACGAGCAGTACTTC.

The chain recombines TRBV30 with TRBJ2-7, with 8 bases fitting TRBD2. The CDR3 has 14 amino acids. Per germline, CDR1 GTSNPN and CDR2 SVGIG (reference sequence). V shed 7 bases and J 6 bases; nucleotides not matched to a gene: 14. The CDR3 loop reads CASSGGGRSREQYF. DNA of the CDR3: TGTGCCTCCTCCGGGGGCGGGAGGTCTCGCGAGCAGTACTTC. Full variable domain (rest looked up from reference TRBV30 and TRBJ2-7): SQTIHQWPATLVQPVGSPLSLECTVEGTSNPNLYWYRQAAGRGLQLLFYSVGIGQISSEVPQNLSASRPQDRQFILSSKKLLLSDSGFYLCASSGGGRSREQYFGPGTRLTVT.

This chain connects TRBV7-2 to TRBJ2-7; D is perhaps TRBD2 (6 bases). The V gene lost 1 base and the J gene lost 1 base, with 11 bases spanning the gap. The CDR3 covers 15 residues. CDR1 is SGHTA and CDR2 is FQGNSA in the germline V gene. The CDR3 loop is CASSLGQGGSYEQYF. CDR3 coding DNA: TGTGCCAGCAGCTTAGGCCAGGGAGGATCCTACGAGCAGTACTTC.

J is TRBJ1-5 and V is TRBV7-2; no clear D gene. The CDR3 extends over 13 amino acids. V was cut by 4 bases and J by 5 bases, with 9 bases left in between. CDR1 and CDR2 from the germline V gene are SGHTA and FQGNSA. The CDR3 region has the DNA TGTGCCAGCAGCTCCGGGCCCTATCAGCCCCAGCATTTT. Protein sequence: CASSSGPYQPQHF.

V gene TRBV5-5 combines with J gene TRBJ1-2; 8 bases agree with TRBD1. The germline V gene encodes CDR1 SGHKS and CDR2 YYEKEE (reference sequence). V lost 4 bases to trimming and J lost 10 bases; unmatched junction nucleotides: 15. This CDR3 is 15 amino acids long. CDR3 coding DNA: TGTGCCAGCAGCAAACCCGGGACAGGAGGCCATGACTACACCTTC. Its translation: CASSKPGTGGHDYTF.

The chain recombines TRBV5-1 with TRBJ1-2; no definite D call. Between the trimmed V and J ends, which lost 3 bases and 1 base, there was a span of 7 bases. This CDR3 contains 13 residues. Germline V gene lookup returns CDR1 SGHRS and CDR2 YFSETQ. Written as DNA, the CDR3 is TGCGCCAGCAGCTCCGACGGTAACTATGGCTACACCTTC. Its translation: CASSSDGNYGYTF.

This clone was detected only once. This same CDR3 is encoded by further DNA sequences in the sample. This CDR3 reads CASSPRAYEQYF. The CDR3 DNA reads as TGTGCCAGCAGCCCGCGGGCCTACGAGCAGTACTTC. V is TRBV11-3 and J is TRBJ2-7; D is possibly TRBD2 (5 bases). Looked up from germline, CDR1 is SGHNT and CDR2 is YENEEA. This CDR3 spans 12 amino acids. Trimming removed 5 bases at V and 2 bases at J, with 7 bases between.

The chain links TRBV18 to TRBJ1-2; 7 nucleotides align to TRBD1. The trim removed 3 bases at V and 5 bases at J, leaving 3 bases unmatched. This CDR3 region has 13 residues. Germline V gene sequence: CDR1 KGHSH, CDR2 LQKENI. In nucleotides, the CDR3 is TGTGCCAGCTCACCCGGACAGGAGTATGGCTACACCTTC. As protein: CASSPGQEYGYTF.

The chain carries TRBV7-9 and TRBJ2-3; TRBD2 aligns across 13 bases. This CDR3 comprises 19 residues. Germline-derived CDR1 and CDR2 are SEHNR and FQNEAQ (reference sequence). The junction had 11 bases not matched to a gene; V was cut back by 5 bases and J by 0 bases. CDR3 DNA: TGTGCCAGCAGCGGGGAGGGACTAGCGGGACCGCGGAGCACAGATACGCAGTATTTT. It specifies CASSGEGLAGPRSTDTQYF. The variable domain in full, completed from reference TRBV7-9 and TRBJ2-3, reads DTGVSQNPRHKITKRGQNVTFRCDPISEHNRLYWYRQTLGQGPEFLTYFQNEAQLEKSRLLSDRFSAERPKGSFSTLEIQRTEQGDSAMYLCASSGEGLAGPRSTDTQYFGPGTRLTVL.

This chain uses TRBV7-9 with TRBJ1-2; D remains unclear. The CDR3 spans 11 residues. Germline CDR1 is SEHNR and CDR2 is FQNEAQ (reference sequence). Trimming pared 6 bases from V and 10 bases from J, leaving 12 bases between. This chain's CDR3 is CASSKDTVYTF. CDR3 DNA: TGTGCCAGCAGTAAAGACACCGTCTACACCTTC.

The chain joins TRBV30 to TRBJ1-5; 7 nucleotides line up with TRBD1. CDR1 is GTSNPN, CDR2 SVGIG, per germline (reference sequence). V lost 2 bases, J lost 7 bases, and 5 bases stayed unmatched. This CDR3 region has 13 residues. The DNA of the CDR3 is TGTGCCTGGAGTAGAACAGGGGAACAGCCCCAGCATTTT. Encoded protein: CAWSRTGEQPQHF.

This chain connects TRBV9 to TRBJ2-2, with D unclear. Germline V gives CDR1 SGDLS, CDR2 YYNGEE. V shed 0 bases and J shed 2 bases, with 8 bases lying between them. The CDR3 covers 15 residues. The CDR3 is CASSVDPTNTGELFF. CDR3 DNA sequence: TGTGCCAGCAGCGTAGATCCTACTAACACCGGGGAGCTGTTTTTT. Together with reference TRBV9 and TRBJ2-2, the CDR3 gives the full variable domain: DSGVTQTPKHLITATGQRVTLRCSPRSGDLSVYWYQQSLDQGLQFLIQYYNGEERAKGNILERFSAQQFPDLHSELNLSSLELGDSALYFCASSVDPTNTGELFFGEGSRLTVL.